This T cell receptor (beta chain) was recovered during a study of cytomegalovirus exposure and HLA in healthy donors. Study results and caveats: One later analysis reportedly identified an Asian-associated ancestry cluster that showed fewer N-insertions than the roughly 600-donor mean. Earlier findings revealed that most TCR beta V segments proved productive either about 87% or about 30% of the time.

The table lists this clone with a few counts. The antigen is unknown. CDR1 and CDR2 (germline): SNHLY, FYNNEI. This CDR3 spans 15 amino acids. Trimming cost V 7 bases and J 4 bases; bases outside gene matches: 9. PCR amplification relied on 60 Vbeta primers (plus 13 Jbeta primers). Measured with immunoSEQ multiplex PCR; TCRdb has only the in-frame clones, and not every one. The data show 130,000 to 150,000 clones, roughly a tenth seen once. This receptor was obtained from a male donor in good health and CMV-seronegative. The rearrangement uses TRBV2 and TRBJ1-1, with TRBD1 matching over 10 bases. Sequences were obtained from PBMCs. The CDR3, as DNA: TGTGCCAGCACCACCGACAGGGGGCCGAGCACTGAAGCTTTCTTT. Amino acid sequence: CASTTDRGPSTEAFF.